These 19 T cell receptor beta chains were sequenced from one sample in a study of blood T cells in healthy people across ages. Then a second PCR, running roughly 7 to 11 cycles, was carried out with a sample-barcoded 5' primer and a J-beta primer mix. TCRdb used MiXCR to reprocess the 5' RACE reads, holding one entry per CDR3 protein. Here the sample spans roughly 730,000 distinct CDR3 sequences, 56% being singletons. Sequencing was performed on blood. The receptors stem from a man between 40 and 49 years old in good health.

V is TRBV24-1 and J is TRBJ2-3, with 12 positions matching TRBD2. The CDR3 has 16 amino acids. CDR1 and CDR2 (germline): KGHDR, SFDVKD. J was trimmed by 4 bases and V by 4 bases; bases with no gene match: 5. Written as DNA, the CDR3 is TGTGCCACCAGTGACCTGACTAGCGGGAGTTCAGATACGCAGTATTTT. This codes for CATSDLTSGSSDTQYF.

The chain uses TRBV10-2 and TRBJ2-7; no clear D. Trimming shortened V by 2 bases and J by 5 bases, and 19 bases separated the two germline ends. CDR1 is WSHSY, CDR2 SAAADI, per germline. The length of the CDR3 is 16 residues. The CDR3 sequence: CASSETYAAAPDEQYF. The DNA of the CDR3 is TGCGCCAGCAGTGAGACATACGCGGCGGCCCCGGACGAGCAGTACTTC.

The gene calls are TRBV12-3 or TRBV12-4 and TRBJ2-3; 9 bases are a match to TRBD1. The CDR3 loop spans 14 amino acids. J lost 1 base, V lost 8 bases, and 4 bases had no gene match. CDR3 DNA: TGTGCCAGCGCTTGGGACAGGGGCACAGATACGCAGTATTTT. It translates to CASAWDRGTDTQYF.

The rearrangement links TRBV6-2 or TRBV6-3 to TRBJ2-6, with D possibly TRBD1 on 6 matching bases. Germline lookup yields CDR1 MNHEY and CDR2 SVGEGT. Trimming shortened V by 2 bases and J by 4 bases, and 12 bases separated the two germline ends. The CDR3 is 16 residues long. Here the CDR3 reads CASSYMAGAGANVLTF. The CDR3 DNA sequence: TGTGCCAGCAGTTACATGGCAGGGGCAGGGGCCAACGTCCTGACTTTC.

This clonotype was counted between two and nine times. The chain combines TRBV28 with TRBJ2-7; 11 nucleotides align to TRBD2. The V segment lost 5 bases and the J segment 0 bases; nucleotides outside the gene matches: 6. The CDR3 loop spans 16 amino acids. CDR1 MDHEN and CDR2 SYDVKM come from the germline V gene. CDR3 DNA: TGTGCCAGCAGTGTGCGACTAGCGGGATTCTCCTACGAGCAGTACTTC. It codes for CASSVRLAGFSYEQYF.

The gene calls are TRBV25-1 and TRBJ2-7; TRBD1 might be the D (6 bases). Germline V gives CDR1 MGHDK, CDR2 SYGVNS. V lost 4 bases, J lost 5 bases, and 18 bases lay in between. CDR3 length equals 15 residues. CDR3 loop: CASSGGTLWKNEQYF. Here the CDR3 DNA reads TGTGCCAGCAGTGGTGGGACATTATGGAAAAACGAGCAGTACTTC.

The chain links TRBV5-1 to TRBJ2-3, with D maybe TRBD2 (6 bases). The CDR3 consists of 15 residues. Germline values: CDR1 SGHRS, CDR2 YFSETQ. Trimming pared 4 bases from V and 1 base from J, leaving 13 bases between. The CDR3 region has the DNA TGCGCCAGCAGCGCGTCGGGGGTCCGCACAGATACGCAGTATTTT. Encoded protein: CASSASGVRTDTQYF.

This clonotype has just a few counts. The V call is TRBV7-3, the J call TRBJ2-1; no clear D gene. Trimming stripped 4 bases from V and 6 bases from J, with 10 bases between. CDR3 length: 13 residues. CDR1 and CDR2 from the germline V gene are SGHTA and FQGTGA. The CDR3 DNA sequence: TGTGCCAGCAGCTCAGGACCGAGCAATGAGCAGTTCTTC. This translates into CASSSGPSNEQFF.

The V and J genes are TRBV20-1 and TRBJ2-3; D ambiguous. The CDR3 loop spans 14 amino acids. Between the trimmed V and J ends, which lost 5 bases and 2 bases, there was a span of 14 bases. Per the germline V gene, CDR1 is DFQATT and CDR2 is SNEGSKA (reference sequence). Written as DNA, the CDR3 is TGCAGTGCTCCGCATCCCAAAGCCACAGATACGCAGTATTTT. Protein: CSAPHPKATDTQYF.

This clonotype was seen ten or more times. V and J are TRBV24-1 and TRBJ2-1; D gene unclear. CDR1 KGHDR and CDR2 SFDVKD come from the germline V gene. The CDR3 runs to 14 residues. The V end lost 0 bases, the J end lost 5 bases, and 7 bases lay between the germline ends. The CDR3 loop is CATSDLGSNNEQFF. The CDR3 nucleotides are TGTGCCACCAGTGATTTGGGAAGCAACAATGAGCAGTTCTTC.

The rearrangement uses TRBV6-5 and TRBJ2-5; D uncertain. The CDR3 runs 12 residues. CDR1 is MNHEY and CDR2 is SVGAGI in the germline V gene. V was cut by 6 bases and J by 11 bases, with 16 bases left in between. Written as DNA, the CDR3 is TGTGCCAGCAGCTATCCGAACAATGAGCAGTACTTC. Amino acid sequence: CASSYPNNEQYF.

This clonotype was seen only a few times. This sequence joins TRBV28 and TRBJ2-1, with 7 bases identical to TRBD1. Germline-derived CDR1 and CDR2 are MDHEN and SYDVKM. Unmatched junction bases numbered 4, after V lost 4 bases and J lost 7 bases. The CDR3 covers 13 residues. The CDR3 bases are TGTGCCAGCAGTTGGGGACAGTTGAATGAGCAGTTCTTC. Protein sequence: CASSWGQLNEQFF.

V is TRBV3-1 and J is TRBJ2-3; D is possibly TRBD1 (5 bases). This CDR3 is built from 15 residues. V was pared by 3 bases and J by 7 bases, with 17 bases between. In germline, CDR1 is LGHDT, CDR2 YNNKEL (reference sequence). Written as DNA, the CDR3 is TGTGCCAGCAGCCATCCCCCCGCAGGGAAAAATACGCAGTATTTT. It translates to CASSHPPAGKNTQYF.

A word on this clonotype: The junction departs from the called germline gene at one end, perhaps through a read error. The CDR3 reads CTSSPIGQGTGELFF. CDR3 nucleotide sequence: TGTACCAGCAGTCCGATCGGACAGGGCACCGGGGAGCTGTTTTTT. The chain employs TRBV25-1 and TRBJ2-2; TRBD1 matches at 8 bases. Germline loops: CDR1 MGHDK, CDR2 SYGVNS. The CDR3 consists of 15 residues.

The rearrangement uses TRBV7-9 and TRBJ2-7; 7 bases agree with TRBD1. Germline CDR1 is SEHNR and CDR2 is FQNEAQ (reference sequence). CDR3 length: 15 residues. The trim removed 5 bases at V and 0 bases at J, leaving 7 bases unmatched. CDR3 amino acids: CASSHRGQSSYEQYF. CDR3 DNA: TGTGCCAGCAGCCACAGGGGACAGAGCTCCTACGAGCAGTACTTC. The variable domain in full, with the rest retrieved from reference TRBV7-9 and TRBJ2-7, is DTGVSQNPRHKITKRGQNVTFRCDPISEHNRLYWYRQTLGQGPEFLTYFQNEAQLEKSRLLSDRFSAERPKGSFSTLEIQRTEQGDSAMYLCASSHRGQSSYEQYFGPGTRLTVT.

A single count supports this clonotype. This may arise from a read error, as a much more abundant clone is one base away. CDR3 region: CASSPGTGPYSEQFF. The DNA of the CDR3 is TGTGCCAGCAGCCCTGGGACAGGGCCGTACAGTGAGCAGTTCTTC. V and J are TRBV5-6 and TRBJ2-1, with 9 positions matching TRBD1. This CDR3 comprises 15 residues. CDR1 and CDR2 from the germline V gene are SGHDT and YYEEEE.

V and J are TRBV11-2 and TRBJ1-2; the match to TRBD1 covers 10 bases. Trimming cost V 6 bases and J 8 bases; bases outside gene matches: 6. There are 13 residues in the CDR3. Germline CDR1 SGHAT, CDR2 FQNNGV. As DNA, the CDR3 is TGTGCCAGCAGAAAGACAGGGGGCGACGGCTACACCTTC. This codes for CASRKTGGDGYTF.

The chain carries TRBV13 and TRBJ1-1; D remains ambiguous. The ends were cut back, 5 bases at V and 0 bases at J, with 10 bases in the middle. Germline CDR1 is PRHDT and CDR2 is FYEKMQ (reference sequence). There are 14 residues in the CDR3. This chain's CDR3 is CASSISGVNTEAFF. The CDR3, as DNA: TGTGCCAGCAGCATATCAGGCGTGAACACTGAAGCTTTCTTT.

There are a few counts of this clonotype. V and J are TRBV14 and TRBJ2-7; 9 positions match TRBD2. V shed 0 bases, J shed 3 bases, and the junction held 9 bases outside the gene matches. Germline V gene data show CDR1 as SGHDN and CDR2 as FVKESK. The CDR3 loop spans 17 amino acids. CDR3 residues: CASSQDGVAGEGYEQYF. In DNA, the CDR3 is TGTGCCAGCAGCCAAGATGGGGTAGCGGGGGAGGGCTACGAGCAGTACTTC.